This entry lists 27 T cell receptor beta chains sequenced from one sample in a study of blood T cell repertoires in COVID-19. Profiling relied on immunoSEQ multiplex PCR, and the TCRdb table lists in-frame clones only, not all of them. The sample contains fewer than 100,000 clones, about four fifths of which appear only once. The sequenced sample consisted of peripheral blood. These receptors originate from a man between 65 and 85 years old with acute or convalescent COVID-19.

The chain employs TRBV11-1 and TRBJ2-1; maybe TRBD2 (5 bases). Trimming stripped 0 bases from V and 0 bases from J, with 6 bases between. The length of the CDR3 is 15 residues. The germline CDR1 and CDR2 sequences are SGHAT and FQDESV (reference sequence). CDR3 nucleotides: TGTGCCAGCAGCTTAGCGGGGAGCTCCTACAATGAGCAGTTCTTC. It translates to CASSLAGSSYNEQFF.

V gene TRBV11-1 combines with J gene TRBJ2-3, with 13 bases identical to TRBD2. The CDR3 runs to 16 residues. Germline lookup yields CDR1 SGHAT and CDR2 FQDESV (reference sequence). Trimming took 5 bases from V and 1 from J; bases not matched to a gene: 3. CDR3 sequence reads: CASSRLAGGGTDTQYF. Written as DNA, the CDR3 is TGTGCCAGCAGCAGACTAGCGGGAGGAGGCACAGATACGCAGTATTTT.

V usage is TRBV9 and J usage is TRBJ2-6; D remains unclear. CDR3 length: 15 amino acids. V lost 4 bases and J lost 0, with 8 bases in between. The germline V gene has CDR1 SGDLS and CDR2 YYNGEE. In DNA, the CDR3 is TGTGCCAGCAGCCCTGGGCTCTCTGGGGCCAACGTCCTGACTTTC. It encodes CASSPGLSGANVLTF.

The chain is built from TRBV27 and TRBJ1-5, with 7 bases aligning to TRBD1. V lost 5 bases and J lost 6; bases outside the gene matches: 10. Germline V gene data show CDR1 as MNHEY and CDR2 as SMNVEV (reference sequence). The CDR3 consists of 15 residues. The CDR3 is CASSTRQGKSQPQHF. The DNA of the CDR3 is TGTGCCAGCAGTACCCGACAGGGTAAGAGTCAGCCCCAGCATTTT.

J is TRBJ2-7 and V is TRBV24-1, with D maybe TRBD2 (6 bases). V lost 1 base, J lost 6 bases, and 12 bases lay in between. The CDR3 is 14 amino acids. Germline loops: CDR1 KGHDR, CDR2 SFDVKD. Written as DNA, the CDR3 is TGTGCCACCAGTGATTTTGGAGGGCGGGCCGAGCAGTACTTC. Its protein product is CATSDFGGRAEQYF.

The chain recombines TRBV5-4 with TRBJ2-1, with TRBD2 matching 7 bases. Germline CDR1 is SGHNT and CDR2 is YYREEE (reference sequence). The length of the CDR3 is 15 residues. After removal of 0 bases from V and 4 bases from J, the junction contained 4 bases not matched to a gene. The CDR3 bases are TGTGCCAGCAGCTTGGACGGGGGAGGGTACAATGAGCAGTTCTTC. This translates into CASSLDGGGYNEQFF. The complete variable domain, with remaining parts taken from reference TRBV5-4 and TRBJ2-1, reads ETGVTQSPTHLIKTRGQQVTLRCSSQSGHNTVSWYQQALGQGPQFIFQYYREEENGRGNFPPRFSGLQFPNYSSELNVNALELDDSALYLCASSLDGGGYNEQFFGPGTRLTVL.

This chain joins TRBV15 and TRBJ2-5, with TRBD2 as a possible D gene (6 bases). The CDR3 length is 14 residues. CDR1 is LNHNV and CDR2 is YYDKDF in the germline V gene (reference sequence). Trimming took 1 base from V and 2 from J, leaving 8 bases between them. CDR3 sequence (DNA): TGTGCCACCAGCAGAGCGGGGACTCAAGAGACCCAGTACTTC. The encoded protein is CATSRAGTQETQYF.

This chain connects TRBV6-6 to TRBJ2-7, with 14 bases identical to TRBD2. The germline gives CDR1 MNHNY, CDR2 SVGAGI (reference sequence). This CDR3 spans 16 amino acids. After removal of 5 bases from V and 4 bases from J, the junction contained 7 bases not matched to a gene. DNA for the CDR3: TGTGCCAGCAGTACGGGGACTAGCGGGAGCGGTTACGAGCAGTACTTC. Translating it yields CASSTGTSGSGYEQYF.

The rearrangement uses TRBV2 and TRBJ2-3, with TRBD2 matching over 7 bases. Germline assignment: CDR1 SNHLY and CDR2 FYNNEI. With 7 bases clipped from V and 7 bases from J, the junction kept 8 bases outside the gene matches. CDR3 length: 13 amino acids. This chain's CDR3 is CASTGLVPYTQYF. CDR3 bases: TGTGCCAGCACCGGACTAGTTCCGTATACGCAGTATTTT.

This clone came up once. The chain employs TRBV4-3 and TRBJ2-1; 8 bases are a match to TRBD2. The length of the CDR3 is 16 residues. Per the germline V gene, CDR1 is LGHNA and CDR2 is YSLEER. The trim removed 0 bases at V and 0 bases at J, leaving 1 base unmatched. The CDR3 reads CASSQDRGGSYNEQFF. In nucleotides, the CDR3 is TGCGCCAGCAGCCAAGATCGGGGGGGCTCCTACAATGAGCAGTTCTTC.

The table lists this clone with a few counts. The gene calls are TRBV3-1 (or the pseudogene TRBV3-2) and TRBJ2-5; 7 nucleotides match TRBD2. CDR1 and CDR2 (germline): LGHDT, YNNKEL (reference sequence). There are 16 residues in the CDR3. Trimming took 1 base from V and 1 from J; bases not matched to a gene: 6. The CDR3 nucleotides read TGTGCCAGCAGCCAAGGGGAGGGCCGGCTCCAAGAGACCCAGTACTTC. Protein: CASSQGEGRLQETQYF.

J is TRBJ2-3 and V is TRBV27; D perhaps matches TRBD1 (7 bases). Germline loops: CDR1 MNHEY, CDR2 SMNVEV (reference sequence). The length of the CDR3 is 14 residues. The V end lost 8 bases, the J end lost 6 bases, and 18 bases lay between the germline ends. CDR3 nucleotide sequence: TGTGCCAGCTTCCGACAGGGTGGGGGGGATACGCAGTATTTT. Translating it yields CASFRQGGGDTQYF.

CDR3 sequence: CAWSAQGAGANVLTF. CDR3 bases: TGTGCCTGGAGTGCACAGGGGGCTGGGGCCAACGTCCTGACTTTC. J is TRBJ2-6 and V is TRBV30; 8 bases fit TRBD1. Trimming cost V 1 base and J 2 bases; bases outside gene matches: 1. The CDR3 has 15 residues. Germline V gene data show CDR1 as GTSNPN and CDR2 as SVGIG (reference sequence).

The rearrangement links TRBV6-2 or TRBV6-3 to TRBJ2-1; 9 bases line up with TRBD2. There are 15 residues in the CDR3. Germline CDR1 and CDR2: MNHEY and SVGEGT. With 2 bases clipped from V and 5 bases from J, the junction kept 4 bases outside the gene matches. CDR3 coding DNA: TGTGCCAGCAGTTACAGGGGACTAGCAGACAATGAGCAGTTCTTC. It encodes CASSYRGLADNEQFF.

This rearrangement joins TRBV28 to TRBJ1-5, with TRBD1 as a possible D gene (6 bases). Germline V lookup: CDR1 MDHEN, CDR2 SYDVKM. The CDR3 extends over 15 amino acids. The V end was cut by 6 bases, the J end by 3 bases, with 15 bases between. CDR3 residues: CASSEQGYPNQPQHF. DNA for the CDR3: TGTGCCAGCAGCGAACAGGGCTACCCCAATCAGCCCCAGCATTTT.

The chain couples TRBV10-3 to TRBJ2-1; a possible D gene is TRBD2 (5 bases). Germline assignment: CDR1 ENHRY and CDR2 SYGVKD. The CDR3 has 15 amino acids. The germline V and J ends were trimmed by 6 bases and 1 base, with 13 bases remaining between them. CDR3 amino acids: CAISLDLQSYNEQFF. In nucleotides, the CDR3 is TGTGCCATCAGCCTGGACTTGCAGTCCTACAATGAGCAGTTCTTC.

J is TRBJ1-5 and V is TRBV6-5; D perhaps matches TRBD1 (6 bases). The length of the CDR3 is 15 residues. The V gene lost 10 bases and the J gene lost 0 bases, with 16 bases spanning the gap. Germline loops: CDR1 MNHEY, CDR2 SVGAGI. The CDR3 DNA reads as TGTGCCATCCAGACCAGGGGAGTTAGCAATCAGCCCCAGCATTTT. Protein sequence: CAIQTRGVSNQPQHF.

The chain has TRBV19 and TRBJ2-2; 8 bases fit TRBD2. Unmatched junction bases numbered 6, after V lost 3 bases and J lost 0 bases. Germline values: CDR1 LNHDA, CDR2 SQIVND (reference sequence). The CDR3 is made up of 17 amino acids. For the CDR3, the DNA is TGTGCCAGTAGTATTTTTCTAGCGGGTTCGAACACCGGGGAGCTGTTTTTT. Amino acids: CASSIFLAGSNTGELFF.

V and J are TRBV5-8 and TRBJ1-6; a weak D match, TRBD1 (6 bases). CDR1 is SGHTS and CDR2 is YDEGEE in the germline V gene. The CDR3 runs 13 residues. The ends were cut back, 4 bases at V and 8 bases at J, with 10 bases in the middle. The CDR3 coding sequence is TGTGCCAGCAGCGGCAACAGGGATTCACCCCTCCACTTT. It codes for CASSGNRDSPLHF.

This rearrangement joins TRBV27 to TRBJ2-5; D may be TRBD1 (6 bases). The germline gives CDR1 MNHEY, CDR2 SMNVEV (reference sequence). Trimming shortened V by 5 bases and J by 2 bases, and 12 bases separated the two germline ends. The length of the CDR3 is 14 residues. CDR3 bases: TGTGCCAGCAGTCCCGGACAGCTTCAAGAGACCCAGTACTTC. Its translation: CASSPGQLQETQYF.

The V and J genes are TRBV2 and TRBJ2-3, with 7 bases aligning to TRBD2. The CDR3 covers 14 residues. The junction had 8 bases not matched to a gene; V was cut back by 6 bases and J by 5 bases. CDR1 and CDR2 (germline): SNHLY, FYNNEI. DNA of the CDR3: TGTGCCAGCAGCTATAAGACTAGCCAAGATACGCAGTATTTT. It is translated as CASSYKTSQDTQYF.

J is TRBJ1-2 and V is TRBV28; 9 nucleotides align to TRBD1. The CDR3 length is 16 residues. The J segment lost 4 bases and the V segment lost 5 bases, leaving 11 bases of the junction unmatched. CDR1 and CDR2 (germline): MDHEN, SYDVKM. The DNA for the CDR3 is TGTGCCAGCAGTCTCCCAACCGGGACAGGGCCCTATGGCTACACCTTC. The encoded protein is CASSLPTGTGPYGYTF.

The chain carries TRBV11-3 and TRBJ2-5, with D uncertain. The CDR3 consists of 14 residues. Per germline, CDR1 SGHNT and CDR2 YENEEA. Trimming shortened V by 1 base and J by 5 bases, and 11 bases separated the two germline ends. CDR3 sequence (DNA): TGTGCCAGCAGCTTAGGAAGGTCCGGGGAGACCCAGTACTTC. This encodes CASSLGRSGETQYF.

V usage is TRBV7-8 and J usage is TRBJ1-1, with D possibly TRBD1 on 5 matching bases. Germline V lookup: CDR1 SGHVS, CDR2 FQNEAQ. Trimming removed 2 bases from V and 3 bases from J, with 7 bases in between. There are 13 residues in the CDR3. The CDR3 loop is CASSLIGDTEAFF. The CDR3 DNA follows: TGTGCCAGCAGCTTAATAGGGGACACTGAAGCTTTCTTT.

As DNA, the CDR3 is TGTGCCAGCAGTTTGGGACTAGCGGGAATCTACGAGCAGTACTTC. It specifies CASSLGLAGIYEQYF. This chain connects TRBV28 to TRBJ2-7; TRBD2 agrees at 13 bases. CDR1 is MDHEN and CDR2 is SYDVKM in the germline V gene. The V gene end was trimmed by 3 bases and the J gene end by 3 bases; junction bases not matched to a gene: 2. This CDR3 has 15 residues.

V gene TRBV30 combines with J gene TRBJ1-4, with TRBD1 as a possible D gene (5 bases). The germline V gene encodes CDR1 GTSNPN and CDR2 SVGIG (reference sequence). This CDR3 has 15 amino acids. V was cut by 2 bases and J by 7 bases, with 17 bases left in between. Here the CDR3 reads CAWSNWVLQGEKLFF. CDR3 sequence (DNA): TGTGCCTGGAGTAATTGGGTCCTGCAGGGTGAAAAACTGTTTTTT.

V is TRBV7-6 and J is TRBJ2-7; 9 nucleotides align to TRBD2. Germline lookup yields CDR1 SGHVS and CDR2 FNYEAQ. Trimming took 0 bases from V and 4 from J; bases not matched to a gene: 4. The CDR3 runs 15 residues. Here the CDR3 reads CASSLAGGGAYEQYF. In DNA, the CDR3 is TGTGCCAGCAGCTTAGCGGGCGGGGGGGCGTACGAGCAGTACTTC.